These 30 T cell receptor beta chains were sequenced from one sample in a study of beta chain features in type 1 diabetes. TCRB transcripts that were expressed got sequenced, as all of the isolated RNA had been reverse transcribed. The repertoire was sequenced with immunoSEQ multiplex PCR; TCRdb's copy has only in-frame clones and lacks some. The top ten hold 0.015% to 0.02% of the sample, which has hundreds of thousands of clones, roughly an eighth seen once. Material: naive CD4+ T cells from blood. The receptor set was obtained from a man younger than 35 in good health.

The chain carries TRBV11-1 and TRBJ1-1, with D possibly being TRBD1 (5 bases). Trimming took 4 bases from V and 0 from J, leaving 12 bases between them. This CDR3 is built from 15 residues. CDR1 is SGHAT, CDR2 FQDESV, per germline (reference sequence). The CDR3 region has the DNA TGTGCCAGCAGCTCCAGGGAGGGATTGAACACTGAAGCTTTCTTT. Its protein is CASSSREGLNTEAFF. Combining the CDR3 with reference TRBV11-1 and TRBJ1-1 gives the whole variable domain EAEVAQSPRYKITEKSQAVAFWCDPISGHATLYWYRQILGQGPELLVQFQDESVVDDSQLPKDRFSAERLKGVDSTLKIQPAELGDSAMYLCASSSREGLNTEAFFGQGTRLTVV.

V is TRBV5-1 and J is TRBJ2-6; the match to TRBD1 covers 7 bases. J was trimmed by 0 bases and V by 5 bases; bases with no gene match: 11. This CDR3 comprises 18 residues. Per germline, CDR1 SGHRS and CDR2 YFSETQ. DNA for the CDR3: TGCGCCAGCAGGACGGACAGGTTGACGATCTCTGGGGCCAACGTCCTGACTTTC. This sequence encodes CASRTDRLTISGANVLTF.

The rearrangement uses TRBV18 and TRBJ2-1; D not certain. Germline V lookup: CDR1 KGHSH, CDR2 LQKENI. The CDR3 length is 13 residues. V was cut by 0 bases and J by 10 bases, with 10 bases left in between. This CDR3 reads CASSPPDVGEQFF. The CDR3 DNA reads TGTGCCAGCTCACCACCGGATGTGGGCGAGCAGTTCTTC. The variable domain in full, completed from reference TRBV18 and TRBJ2-1, reads NAGVMQNPRHLVRRRGQEARLRCSPMKGHSHVYWYRQLPEEGLKFMVYLQKENIIDESGMPKERFSAEFPKEGPSILRIQQVVRGDSAAYFCASSPPDVGEQFFGPGTRLTVL.

This clone occurred a few times. This chain connects TRBV7-9 to TRBJ1-5, with 10 bases lining up with TRBD1. J was trimmed by 7 bases and V by 5 bases; bases with no gene match: 8. Germline V gene lookup returns CDR1 SEHNR and CDR2 FQNEAQ (reference sequence). CDR3 length equals 15 residues. CDR3 coding DNA: TGTGCCAGCAGCCCCGGGACAGGGGAGGAGCAGCCCCAGCATTTT. Protein sequence: CASSPGTGEEQPQHF.

V usage is TRBV30 and J usage is TRBJ2-7; no reliable D call. CDR1 is GTSNPN, CDR2 SVGIG, per germline (reference sequence). V lost 3 bases and J lost 2, with 11 bases in between. The CDR3 sequence is 13 residues long. The CDR3 loop is CAWRRGFPYEQYF. The CDR3 region has the DNA TGTGCCTGGAGGCGAGGATTTCCCTACGAGCAGTACTTC. Variable domain in full (rest from reference TRBV30 and TRBJ2-7): SQTIHQWPATLVQPVGSPLSLECTVEGTSNPNLYWYRQAAGRGLQLLFYSVGIGQISSEVPQNLSASRPQDRQFILSSKKLLLSDSGFYLCAWRRGFPYEQYFGPGTRLTVT.

This clone was observed a few times. The chain joins TRBV16 to TRBJ2-7; D unclear. V was clipped by 1 base and J by 6 bases, with 16 bases between them. In germline, CDR1 is KGHSY, CDR2 FQNENV. The CDR3 contains 15 residues. The CDR3 coding sequence is TGTGCCAGCAGCCAATGGGTGGCAGGCCACCTCGAGCAGTACTTC. Protein: CASSQWVAGHLEQYF.

There are a few counts of this clone. V and J are TRBV7-2 and TRBJ1-4; TRBD1 matches 10 bases. Germline-derived CDR1 and CDR2 are SGHTA and FQGNSA. The CDR3 covers 14 residues. Trimming took 5 bases from V and 6 from J; bases not matched to a gene: 3. The CDR3 DNA reads TGTGCCAGCAGCCAGGACAGGGGGGATGAAAAACTGTTTTTT. Translation: CASSQDRGDEKLFF.

The V gene is TRBV13, the J gene TRBJ2-1; 11 bases match TRBD2. CDR1 and CDR2 from the germline V gene are PRHDT and FYEKMQ (reference sequence). Losses at the gene ends were 5 bases for V and 4 bases for J; bases not matched to a gene: 7. CDR3 length equals 16 residues. The chain's CDR3 is CASSPRLAGNYNEQFF. CDR3 coding DNA: TGTGCCAGCAGCCCAAGACTAGCGGGAAATTACAATGAGCAGTTCTTC.

This clone was counted a few times. V usage is TRBV6-5 and J usage is TRBJ2-1, with 8 bases matching TRBD1. CDR1 and CDR2 from the germline V gene are MNHEY and SVGAGI. The CDR3 is made up of 16 amino acids. The V segment lost 1 base and the J segment 6 bases; nucleotides outside the gene matches: 8. The CDR3 DNA follows: TGTGCCAGCAGTTACTTCGGGACAGGCTCCACCAATGAGCAGTTCTTC. It specifies CASSYFGTGSTNEQFF.

V and J are TRBV7-2 and TRBJ2-5, with D possibly TRBD1 on 6 matching bases. The CDR3 contains 14 residues. Per the germline V gene, CDR1 is SGHTA and CDR2 is FQGNSA. V was clipped by 7 bases and J by 3 bases, with 15 bases between them. The CDR3 nucleotides read TGTGCCAGCAACCTTAGCAGGGGAAAAGAGACCCAGTACTTC. It specifies CASNLSRGKETQYF.

This clone was seen once. CDR3 coding DNA: TGTGCCAGCAGCTTCCCACAGGGGGGCACAGATACGCAGTATTTT. Its protein product is CASSFPQGGTDTQYF. The gene calls are TRBV5-4 and TRBJ2-3; 8 positions match TRBD1. Germline CDR1 and CDR2: SGHNT and YYREEE (reference sequence). With 2 bases clipped from V and 1 base from J, the junction kept 3 bases outside the gene matches. The CDR3 consists of 15 residues.

This clone was seen more than once but under ten times. This chain uses TRBV4-2 with TRBJ1-6, with D hard to call. Per the germline V gene, CDR1 is LGHNA and CDR2 is YNFKEQ. Trimming took 0 bases from V and 7 from J, leaving 13 bases between them. This CDR3 region has 16 residues. The CDR3 region has the DNA TGTGCCAGCAGCCAAGATCCGGCGGCTGCAAATTCACCCCTCCACTTT. Its translation is CASSQDPAAANSPLHF.

The chain carries TRBV19 and TRBJ1-5; D unresolved. V lost 10 bases and J 3 bases, leaving 13 bases between the germline ends. CDR3 size: 13 residues. Germline assignment: CDR1 LNHDA and CDR2 SQIVND (reference sequence). The CDR3 DNA reads as TGTGCCACGATGGCCAGTTTCAATCAGCCCCAGCATTTT. Translation: CATMASFNQPQHF.

This clone appeared a few times. The V gene is TRBV5-6, the J gene TRBJ1-2; the match to TRBD1 covers 9 bases. Looked up from germline, CDR1 is SGHDT and CDR2 is YYEEEE. The V gene end was trimmed by 2 bases and the J gene end by 8 bases; junction bases not matched to a gene: 7. CDR3 length: 14 amino acids. CDR3 region: CASSFGQGLRGYTF. The CDR3, as DNA: TGTGCCAGCAGCTTCGGACAGGGGTTGAGAGGCTACACCTTC.

The V call is TRBV9, the J call TRBJ1-1, with 9 bases that match TRBD1. The V segment lost 3 bases and the J segment 5 bases; nucleotides outside the gene matches: 8. There are 15 residues in the CDR3. Germline V gives CDR1 SGDLS, CDR2 YYNGEE. This CDR3 is CASSAQQGADTEAFF. The CDR3 nucleotides are TGTGCCAGCAGCGCACAACAGGGGGCTGATACTGAAGCTTTCTTT.

The chain is built from TRBV6-5 and TRBJ2-5; 8 bases fit TRBD2. CDR1 is MNHEY, CDR2 SVGAGI, per germline. V lost 4 bases and J lost 5; bases outside the gene matches: 9. The CDR3 is made up of 15 amino acids. CDR3 sequence reads: CASSSLAGGGETQYF. The CDR3 coding sequence is TGTGCCAGCAGTTCTCTAGCGGGCGGCGGGGAGACCCAGTACTTC.

CDR3 sequence: CASRPDPGSPLHF. The DNA of the CDR3 is TGTGCCAGCAGGCCCGACCCAGGTTCACCCCTCCACTTT. V gene TRBV28 combines with J gene TRBJ1-6; D gene ambiguous. The germline gives CDR1 MDHEN, CDR2 SYDVKM. Trimming shortened V by 6 bases and J by 9 bases, and 12 bases separated the two germline ends. This CDR3 region has 13 residues.

The V and J genes are TRBV7-8 and TRBJ2-7, with TRBD1 identical over 7 bases. In germline, CDR1 is SGHVS, CDR2 FQNEAQ. The CDR3 is 14 residues long. The ends lost 5 bases at V and 1 base at J; junction bases unmatched: 5. CDR3 bases: TGTGCCAGCAGCACCGGGACAGAATCCTACGAGCAGTACTTC. Translated, it gives CASSTGTESYEQYF.

The chain couples TRBV25-1 to TRBJ2-3; D might be TRBD1 (5 bases). The CDR3 covers 15 residues. With 2 bases removed from V and 1 base from J, the gap between germline ends came to 10 bases. CDR1 MGHDK and CDR2 SYGVNS come from the germline V gene. CDR3 sequence (DNA): TGTGCCAGCAGTGAACTGACAGACCGCACAGATACGCAGTATTTT. Amino acid sequence: CASSELTDRTDTQYF. Using reference TRBV25-1 and TRBJ2-3 for the parts outside the CDR3, the full variable domain is EADIYQTPRYLVIGTGKKITLECSQTMGHDKMYWYQQDPGMELHLIHYSYGVNSTEKGDLSSESTVSRIRTEHFPLTLESARPSHTSQYLCASSELTDRTDTQYFGPGTRLTVL.

V is TRBV27 and J is TRBJ1-4; 7 bases map to TRBD1. V trimming: 4 bases; J trimming: 5 bases; junction bases outside the gene matches: 1. The CDR3 has 13 residues. Germline V gives CDR1 MNHEY, CDR2 SMNVEV (reference sequence). The CDR3 loop reads CASSSGQNEKLFF. CDR3 nucleotides: TGTGCCAGCAGTTCGGGACAGAATGAAAAACTGTTTTTT. Full variable domain (rest looked up from reference TRBV27 and TRBJ1-4): EAQVTQNPRYLITVTGKKLTVTCSQNMNHEYMSWYRQDPGLGLRQIYYSMNVEVTDKGDVPEGYKVSRKEKRNFPLILESPSPNQTSLYFCASSSGQNEKLFFGSGTQLSVL.

This rearrangement joins TRBV29-1 to TRBJ1-4, with D possibly matching TRBD1 (6 bases). CDR1 is SQVTM, CDR2 ANQGSEA, per germline. The V and J ends lost 5 bases and 1 base respectively, with 8 bases between them. The CDR3 has 13 residues. This CDR3 is CSVRGGTNEKLFF. Here the CDR3 DNA reads TGCAGCGTTCGAGGGGGAACTAATGAAAAACTGTTTTTT.

The chain joins TRBV7-9 to TRBJ1-2; D gene ambiguous. Trimming shortened V by 6 bases and J by 4 bases, and 12 bases separated the two germline ends. The CDR3 is 13 amino acids. CDR1 is SEHNR and CDR2 is FQNEAQ in the germline V gene (reference sequence). In DNA, the CDR3 is TGTGCCAGCAGTTCACAGCATACCTATGGCTACACCTTC. Residues: CASSSQHTYGYTF.

Comments on this clone: The sample carries other DNA sequences with the same CDR3. V and J are TRBV7-3 and TRBJ2-5; D is ambiguous. The CDR3 loop spans 13 amino acids. CDR1 and CDR2 from the germline V gene are SGHTA and FQGTGA. Trimming shortened V by 2 bases and J by 1 base, and 5 bases separated the two germline ends. CDR3 coding DNA: TGTGCCAGCAGCTTAGGCAGCCAAGAGACCCAGTACTTC. Translating it yields CASSLGSQETQYF.

The chain uses TRBV9 and TRBJ2-7; D remains unclear. V lost 0 bases and J 5 bases, leaving 12 bases between the germline ends. The CDR3 has 14 residues. The germline V gene has CDR1 SGDLS and CDR2 YYNGEE. CDR3 in DNA: TGTGCCAGCAGCGTAGGCCTCCGAAGCGACGAGCAGTACTTC. Its translation is CASSVGLRSDEQYF.

This clone was picked up a small number of times. CDR3 DNA sequence: TGTGCCAGTAGTCCCTCGCGAGCGGGCTACGAGCAGTACTTC. Protein: CASSPSRAGYEQYF. This chain uses TRBV19 with TRBJ2-7; D might be TRBD2 (6 bases). The germline V gene has CDR1 LNHDA and CDR2 SQIVND (reference sequence). The CDR3 is made up of 14 amino acids. V dropped 5 bases and J dropped 3 bases, with 14 bases sitting between them.

The genes are TRBV12-5 and TRBJ2-3; 8 bases map to TRBD1. The V and J ends lost 6 bases and 0 bases, in that order; junction bases with no gene match: 5. In germline, CDR1 is LGHNT, CDR2 FRNRAP. The CDR3 runs 15 residues. CDR3 nucleotides: TGTGCTAGTGGCCTCGGACAGGGAAGCACAGATACGCAGTATTTT. Protein product: CASGLGQGSTDTQYF. Filled out from reference TRBV12-5 and TRBJ2-3, the complete variable domain reads DARVTQTPRHKVTEMGQEVTMRCQPILGHNTVFWYRQTMMQGLELLAYFRNRAPLDDSGMPKDRFSAEMPDATLATLKIQPSEPRDSAVYFCASGLGQGSTDTQYFGPGTRLTVL.

Remarks on this clone: The sample carries other DNA sequences with the same CDR3. The rearrangement links TRBV2 to TRBJ2-6, with D tentatively TRBD2 (5 bases). CDR3 length equals 14 residues. V gave up 10 bases and J gave up 0 bases, with 10 bases separating them. Germline CDR1 reads SNHLY; CDR2 reads FYNNEI. The CDR3 DNA follows: TGTGCCATCAACCGGGGCTCTGGGGCCAACGTCCTGACTTTC. Its translation is CAINRGSGANVLTF.

The chain combines TRBV7-2 with TRBJ1-5, with D possibly being TRBD1 (6 bases). The V gene lost 5 bases and the J gene lost 4 bases, with 9 bases spanning the gap. This CDR3 contains 13 residues. Per germline, CDR1 SGHTA and CDR2 FQGNSA. CDR3 amino acids: CASSPDRNQPQHF. DNA of the CDR3: TGTGCCAGCAGCCCGGACAGAAATCAGCCCCAGCATTTT. Full variable domain (missing parts from reference TRBV7-2 and TRBJ1-5): GAGVSQSPSNKVTEKGKDVELRCDPISGHTALYWYRQSLGQGLEFLIYFQGNSAPDKSGLPSDRFSAERTGGSVSTLTIQRTQQEDSAVYLCASSPDRNQPQHFGDGTRLSIL.

This clone has a handful of counts. This chain uses TRBV6-6 with TRBJ1-4; 8 bases are shared with TRBD1. Per germline, CDR1 MNHNY and CDR2 SVGAGI (reference sequence). Losses at the gene ends were 6 bases for V and 7 bases for J; bases not matched to a gene: 4. The CDR3 is 13 residues long. The CDR3 sequence: CASRSGGGEKLFF. The CDR3, as DNA: TGTGCCAGCAGATCAGGGGGCGGTGAAAAACTGTTTTTT.

V and J are TRBV28 and TRBJ1-1; 8 bases match TRBD1. Germline V lookup: CDR1 MDHEN, CDR2 SYDVKM. The CDR3 runs 12 residues. Trimming cost V 10 bases and J 6 bases; bases outside gene matches: 7. CDR3 amino acids: CANSGGGAEAFF. The CDR3 region has the DNA TGTGCCAACTCAGGGGGCGGGGCTGAAGCTTTCTTT.